This TCR beta chain was captured by sequencing in a study of graft-versus-host responses after intestinal transplantation. Graft tissue was processed to release intraepithelial and lamina propria lymphocytes. As regards this clone: Its cognate antigen is unknown.

Measured with immunoSEQ multiplex PCR; TCRdb has only the in-frame clones, and not every one. The data hold some 29,000 clones, with 80% observed a single time. Study results and caveats: Where graft-donor T cell macrochimerism was present, patients had high graft-versus-host to host-versus-graft clonal ratios in allografts.

The specimen comprised ileum tissue, sampled 98 days after intestinal transplantation. The receptor's source is a human patient who received an intestinal transplant, so some T cells may come from the graft donor.

The CDR3 DNA reads as TGTGCCAGCAGCACTTACCGGGACAGTAGCACAGATACGCAGTATTTT. This translates into CASSTYRDSSTDTQYF. The chain has TRBV5-8 and TRBJ2-3, with TRBD1 matching over 7 bases. This CDR3 is built from 16 residues. From germline, CDR1 is SGHTS and CDR2 YDEGEE. V shed 4 bases and J 0 bases; nucleotides not matched to a gene: 8.